This TCR beta chain was sequenced in a study of blood T cell repertoires in COVID-19. The wider study: COVID-19 samples collected from the United States, Italy and Spain covered acute and convalescent phases. T cells, B-cell-depleted T cells, or PBMCs supplied cDNA or gDNA.

While infection was still active, Seattle patients were enrolled and then followed longitudinally. This clone has just a few counts. Authors' methods: Reference gene primer amplification gave nucleated cell count estimates. Assay used: immunoSEQ multiplex PCR; TCRdb lists only in-frame clones, some missing. From that table come the V and J calls and clone size; the DNA was used to work out D and trimming. Among under 150,000 clones, approximately 85% were seen once, and the ten largest hold 8%. From germline, CDR1 is SNHLY and CDR2 FYNNEI. The CDR3 extends over 15 amino acids. Trimming removed 6 bases at V and 1 base at J, with 16 bases between.

The sequenced material came from peripheral blood. The V gene is TRBV2, the J gene TRBJ2-7; D is perhaps TRBD2 (6 bases). The TCR originated in a woman aged 55 to 70 with COVID-19, enrolled during active disease. The chain's CDR3 is CASSQPGERSYEQYF. Here the CDR3 DNA reads TGTGCCAGCAGCCAACCGGGGGAAAGGTCCTACGAGCAGTACTTC.